A single sample gave rise to the 21 T cell receptor beta chains below, sequenced in a study of CD8 T cells in Susac syndrome. An input of roughly 0.5 to 1 ug of RNA was subjected to reverse transcription using random hexamers. TCRdb processed the immunoSEQ multiplex PCR reads anew with MiXCR; each CDR3 protein has one entry. The sample holds 100,000 to 150,000 distinct CDR3 sequences; 96% are singletons and the top ten take about 0.14%. Sequenced: CD4+ T cells from PBMCs. Receptor source: a human donor with Susac syndrome.

The chain uses TRBV12-3 or TRBV12-4 and TRBJ2-3; weak D call: TRBD1 (6 bases). This CDR3 comprises 15 residues. Trimming removed 5 bases from V and 3 bases from J, with 15 bases in between. This chain's CDR3 is CASSIGRGRTDTQYF. As DNA, the CDR3 is TGTGCCAGCAGTATCGGCAGGGGAAGAACAGATACGCAGTATTTT.

The rearrangement joins TRBV19 to TRBJ2-7, with D tentatively TRBD1 or TRBD2 (5 bases each). Trimming shortened V by 5 bases and J by 7 bases, and 15 bases separated the two germline ends. CDR1 and CDR2 (germline): LNHDA, SQIVND (reference sequence). This CDR3 is 13 amino acids long. CDR3 protein: CASSSGPPGEQYF. CDR3 in DNA: TGTGCCAGTAGTTCGGGACCCCCGGGGGAGCAGTACTTC.

J is TRBJ2-1 and V is TRBV2; 9 bases are a match to TRBD2. This CDR3 has 15 residues. Looked up from germline, CDR1 is SNHLY and CDR2 is FYNNEI. Trimming took 7 bases from V and 7 from J; bases not matched to a gene: 11. The CDR3 DNA sequence: TGTGCCAGCAACCCAAGAAGGCTAGCGGGAAATGAGCAGTTCTTC. Translated, it gives CASNPRRLAGNEQFF.

The rearrangement links TRBV6-4 to TRBJ1-1; D might be TRBD1 (5 bases). V lost 5 bases, J lost 0 bases, and 10 bases lay in between. Germline assignment: CDR1 MRHNA and CDR2 SNTAGT. This CDR3 has 14 amino acids. CDR3 DNA sequence: TGTGCCAGCAGTCCCGGGGGTGTGAACACTGAAGCTTTCTTT. This codes for CASSPGGVNTEAFF.

In this sample, this clonotype turned up once. The J gene is TRBJ2-1, the V gene TRBV5-1; TRBD2 matches at 16 bases. Germline CDR1 and CDR2: SGHRS and YFSETQ. This CDR3 is built from 19 residues. The junction had 8 bases not matched to a gene; V was cut back by 2 bases and J by 3 bases. This CDR3 is CASSFSGTSGRADYNEQFF. Written as DNA, the CDR3 is TGCGCCAGCAGCTTTTCCGGGACTAGCGGGAGGGCCGACTACAATGAGCAGTTCTTC.

V gene TRBV27 combines with J gene TRBJ1-1; D is ambiguous. CDR1 is MNHEY and CDR2 is SMNVEV in the germline V gene (reference sequence). Deletions cut 3 bases from V and 0 bases from J, with 17 bases between. The CDR3 extends over 17 amino acids. CDR3 amino acids: CASSLGRRGMMNTEAFF. CDR3 in DNA: TGTGCCAGCAGTTTGGGTCGGCGAGGGATGATGAACACTGAAGCTTTCTTT.

The rearrangement uses TRBV7-8 and TRBJ2-1; D may correspond to TRBD1 or TRBD2 (5 bases each). The CDR3 extends over 16 amino acids. From germline, CDR1 is SGHVS and CDR2 FQNEAQ. V was clipped by 4 bases and J by 6 bases, with 19 bases between them. The CDR3 is CASSSPYRTGGNEQFF. Here the CDR3 DNA reads TGTGCCAGCAGCTCCCCTTACAGAACTGGGGGCAATGAGCAGTTCTTC.

The chain is built from TRBV20-1 and TRBJ2-1; TRBD2 agrees at 13 bases. In germline, CDR1 is DFQATT, CDR2 SNEGSKA (reference sequence). Germline trimming cut 7 bases from V and 0 bases from J; bases unmatched to any gene: 6. This CDR3 comprises 16 residues. CDR3 DNA sequence: TGCAGTGGACTAGCGGGAGGCCGCGTCTCCTACAATGAGCAGTTCTTC. It encodes CSGLAGGRVSYNEQFF.

V gene TRBV21-1 combines with J gene TRBJ2-5; the table's D gene call, TRBD1, was not cross checked with the DNA. TRBV21-1 is a listed pseudogene. The CDR3 has 15 residues. The CDR3 coding sequence is TGTGCCAGCAGCATACACCGGGACAGGGGAGAGACCCAGTACTTC. Protein product: CASSIHRDRGETQYF.

The genes are TRBV5-1 and TRBJ2-1; no definite D call. Germline V lookup: CDR1 SGHRS, CDR2 YFSETQ. Trimming left V 0 bases short and J 8 bases short, with 12 bases between. The CDR3 spans 14 residues. The CDR3 is CASSLGTPGDEQFF. CDR3 bases: TGCGCCAGCAGCTTGGGGACCCCCGGCGATGAGCAGTTCTTC.

This chain uses TRBV7-9 with TRBJ1-5; D remains ambiguous. There are 11 residues in the CDR3. Germline lookup yields CDR1 SEHNR and CDR2 FQNEAQ (reference sequence). Between the trimmed V and J ends, which lost 0 bases and 9 bases, there was a span of 3 bases. CDR3 DNA: TGTGCCAGCAGCTTAGCGGGGCCCCAGCATTTT. Amino acid sequence: CASSLAGPQHF.

This clonotype came up once. This chain joins TRBV7-9 and TRBJ2-3; D remains unclear. The germline gives CDR1 SEHNR, CDR2 FQNEAQ (reference sequence). This CDR3 is 14 amino acids long. The V gene lost 6 bases and the J gene lost 0 bases, with 10 bases spanning the gap. The CDR3 coding sequence is TGTGCCAGCAGTCCTGCGCCTAGCACAGATACGCAGTATTTT. It translates to CASSPAPSTDTQYF.

The chain recombines TRBV29-1 with TRBJ1-1; D unresolved. Looked up from germline, CDR1 is SQVTM and CDR2 is ANQGSEA. The CDR3 sequence is 13 residues long. Trimming removed 4 bases from V and 5 bases from J, with 14 bases in between. The CDR3 loop reads CSVVEHLRTEAFF. CDR3 coding DNA: TGCAGCGTTGTAGAACATTTGAGGACTGAAGCTTTCTTT.

This clonotype showed up just once. The gene calls are TRBV5-8 and TRBJ2-1; D may correspond to TRBD1 or TRBD2 (5 bases each). The CDR3 covers 14 residues. The germline CDR1 and CDR2 sequences are SGHTS and YDEGEE. The germline V and J ends were trimmed by 1 base and 6 bases, with 11 bases remaining between them. The CDR3, as DNA: TGTGCCAGCAGCTTGTTGGGGGTTGGCAATGAGCAGTTCTTC. Residues: CASSLLGVGNEQFF. The variable domain in full, with the rest retrieved from reference TRBV5-8 and TRBJ2-1, is EAGVTQSPTHLIKTRGQQATLRCSPISGHTSVYWYQQALGLGLQFLLWYDEGEERNRGNFPPRFSGRQFPNYSSELNVNALELEDSALYLCASSLLGVGNEQFFGPGTRLTVL.

The CDR3 DNA sequence: TGCAGTGCTAGAGTTCAGGGGCGCCGAGAGACCCAGTACTTC. Translated: CSARVQGRRETQYF. The chain couples TRBV20-1 to TRBJ2-5, with D possibly being TRBD1 (6 bases). The V end lost 1 base, the J end lost 4 bases, and 13 bases lay between the germline ends. Germline CDR1 is DFQATT and CDR2 is SNEGSKA (reference sequence). The CDR3 runs to 14 residues.

The chain is built from TRBV14 and TRBJ2-7, with 10 positions matching TRBD1. The CDR3 runs to 14 residues. Trimming at V came to 1 base and at J to 6 bases, leaving 3 bases not matched to a gene. Per the germline V gene, CDR1 is SGHDN and CDR2 is FVKESK. CDR3 DNA: TGTGCCAGCAGCCAAGGGGGACAGGGGTCCGAGCAGTACTTC. Protein: CASSQGGQGSEQYF.

CDR3 region: CAVRTGPSGNTIYF. Written as DNA, the CDR3 is TGTGCCGTGCGGACAGGTCCCTCTGGAAACACCATATATTTT. The V call is TRBV7-9, the J call TRBJ1-3; 7 positions match TRBD1. The V gene's germline CDR1 is SEHNR and CDR2 FQNEAQ (reference sequence). The CDR3 runs to 14 residues. The trim removed 11 bases at V and 0 bases at J, leaving 7 bases unmatched.

The rearrangement links TRBV14 to TRBJ2-5; D is ambiguous. V was pared by 0 bases and J by 1 base, with 9 bases between. The germline V gene has CDR1 SGHDN and CDR2 FVKESK. The CDR3 has 15 residues. The CDR3, as DNA: TGTGCCAGCAGCCAAGAGGCAGCCTTCCAAGAGACCCAGTACTTC. This codes for CASSQEAAFQETQYF.

This sequence joins TRBV19 and TRBJ2-3, with TRBD1 matching over 9 bases. Germline CDR1 LNHDA, CDR2 SQIVND (reference sequence). The CDR3 spans 13 residues. CDR3 amino acids: CASGTGTTDTQYF. In DNA form, the CDR3 reads TGTGCAAGCGGGACAGGGACGACAGATACGCAGTATTTT.

The chain couples TRBV7-2 to TRBJ2-5, with D possibly called TRBD1 or TRBD2 (5 bases each). The CDR3 contains 14 residues. Trimming shortened V by 4 bases and J by 4 bases, and 13 bases separated the two germline ends. Per the germline V gene, CDR1 is SGHTA and CDR2 is FQGNSA. The CDR3: CASSSERGRETQYF. CDR3 DNA: TGTGCCAGCAGCTCTGAGAGGGGTAGAGAGACCCAGTACTTC.

This chain uses TRBV11-2 with TRBJ1-2; the D is unclear. The CDR3 has 15 amino acids. CDR1 and CDR2 from the germline V gene are SGHAT and FQNNGV. V dropped 0 bases and J dropped 7 bases, with 15 bases sitting between them. For the CDR3, the DNA is TGTGCCAGCAGCTTAGAGGCAGCCACCCGAGGTGGCTACACCTTC. It encodes CASSLEAATRGGYTF.